This TCR beta chain was identified during a study of T cells in Graves' hyperthyroidism and ophthalmopathy. Study-level points and caveats: Median prediction lead before ophthalmopathy onset was 5 to 7 months with the model. Most thyroid-expanded clonotypes above 0.001 were also found in blood.

Clinicians diagnosed patients from clinical symptoms, serum thyroxine and TRAb, thyroid ultrasound and orbital computed tomography. RNA transcripts served as the template for amplifying TCR beta CDR3 regions. TCR CDR3 underwent first-round RT-PCR with the HTBI primer set. MiXCR, applied by TCRdb to the multiplex PCR reads, yields one record per CDR3 protein. The table has more than 550,000 distinct CDR3 sequences, 45% seen once. This clonotype was recorded a few times. The antigen remains unidentified. This clonotype originated in an adult man with Graves' disease, either hyperthyroidism or ophthalmopathy (not recorded which). Source material: peripheral blood or thyroid tissue (not recorded which).

The CDR3 is CASSQGTSGSYYEQYF. In DNA form, the CDR3 reads TGTGCCAGCAGCCAAGGGACTAGCGGGAGTTATTACGAGCAGTACTTC. The V call is TRBV9, the J call TRBJ2-7; 14 nucleotides match TRBD2. The CDR3 has 16 amino acids. Germline V CDR1 and CDR2: SGDLS, YYNGEE. V lost 4 bases, J lost 4 bases, and 7 bases stayed unmatched.